The next 30 T cell receptor beta chains were all read from a single sample in a study of CXCR3-negative and CXCR3-positive naive CD8 T cells. Notes on the study in general: CXCR3-positive naive cells carried more hydrophobic TRB CDR3s than CXCR3-negative ones.

Their specific antigens are unknown. The TRB libraries of cDNA were built by UMI-labeled 5' RACE. TCRdb reanalyzed the 5' RACE reads and collapses them to one entry per CDR3 protein, without DNA. Its clone listing holds 150,000 or so distinct CDR3 sequences. The specimen sequenced was naive CXCR3+ CD8+ T cells from blood. Subset noted: CD45RO-CCR7+CD27+CD95- naive CD8+ T cells expressing CXCR3 (TNR3+). These receptors all come from a human donor in good health. Some clones in this sample may be carry-over from other donors' samples.

The chain combines TRBV14 with TRBJ2-7; TCRdb indicates TRBD2, and absent DNA this call remains unverified. The germline gives CDR1 SGHDN, CDR2 FVKESK. The CDR3 is 14 residues long. CDR3: CASSQRTSGSEQYF.

The chain joins TRBV23-1 to TRBJ2-2. TRBV23-1 carries the ORF label, with uncertain function. The CDR3 contains 12 residues. The CDR3 loop is CASSQPTGELFF.

V gene TRBV7-2 combines with J gene TRBJ2-7; lacking DNA, the TRBD1 call made by TCRdb goes unchecked. The CDR3 loop spans 15 amino acids. Germline V CDR1 and CDR2: SGHTA, FQGNSA. The CDR3 sequence: CASSPGTGRTYEQYF.

V gene TRBV12-3 or TRBV12-4 combines with J gene TRBJ2-1. The CDR3 spans 12 residues. The chain's CDR3 is CASSLKLNEQFF.

The chain's CDR3 is CSYGTGPNEQFF. The rearrangement joins TRBV29-1 to TRBJ2-1; checking the TCRdb D call of TRBD1 is not possible without DNA. The CDR3 is 12 residues long. Per germline, CDR1 SQVTM and CDR2 ANQGSEA.

This chain uses TRBV7-2 with TRBJ2-2; TCRdb proposes TRBD1, but this gene call is untestable without DNA. Germline V lookup: CDR1 SGHTA, CDR2 FQGNSA. The CDR3 covers 14 residues. The CDR3: CASSTTGDPGELFF.

The chain couples TRBV11-3 to TRBJ2-4; lacking DNA, the TRBD1 call made by TCRdb goes unchecked. Looked up from germline, CDR1 is SGHNT and CDR2 is YENEEA. The CDR3 is 14 residues long. The CDR3 is CASSFQGGQNIQYF.

This chain links TRBV5-5 with TRBJ2-1. CDR1 and CDR2 from the germline V gene are SGHKS and YYEKEE (reference sequence). The CDR3 extends over 16 amino acids. CDR3 loop: CASSLVWGYSYNEQFF.

J is TRBJ1-1 and V is TRBV29-1; the TCRdb D gene call, TRBD1, has no DNA to confirm it. The germline CDR1 and CDR2 sequences are SQVTM and ANQGSEA. CDR3 size: 13 residues. This chain's CDR3 is CSSRTGMNTEAFF.

V gene TRBV20-1 combines with J gene TRBJ2-5; without DNA, the TCRdb call of TRBD1 cannot be checked. The CDR3 is 14 residues long. Germline loops: CDR1 DFQATT, CDR2 SNEGSKA (reference sequence). This CDR3 reads CSVSEGVLGETQYF.

The V gene is TRBV5-8, the J gene TRBJ1-2; TCRdb's D call, TRBD1, is unchecked because there is no DNA. The germline V gene has CDR1 SGHTS and CDR2 YDEGEE. This CDR3 has 15 amino acids. The CDR3 protein is CASSFPTGAAYGYTF. Filled out from reference TRBV5-8 and TRBJ1-2, the complete variable domain reads EAGVTQSPTHLIKTRGQQATLRCSPISGHTSVYWYQQALGLGLQFLLWYDEGEERNRGNFPPRFSGRQFPNYSSELNVNALELEDSALYLCASSFPTGAAYGYTFGSGTRLTVV.

V and J are TRBV7-9 and TRBJ2-7; TCRdb proposes TRBD2, but this gene call is untestable without DNA. In germline, CDR1 is SEHNR, CDR2 FQNEAQ (reference sequence). This CDR3 has 15 amino acids. CDR3 amino acids: CASSLGDGPFYEQYF.

This chain joins TRBV15 and TRBJ1-1; no DNA is available, so the TRBD1 call from TCRdb remains unchecked. Germline values: CDR1 LNHNV, CDR2 YYDKDF (reference sequence). The length of the CDR3 is 13 residues. The CDR3 is CATSNDRVAEAFF.

The chain has TRBV5-1 and TRBJ2-5; TCRdb lists TRBD2, though no DNA is available to test this call. The CDR3 sequence is 13 residues long. CDR1 and CDR2 from the germline V gene are SGHRS and YFSETQ. The CDR3 sequence: CASTPRGGETQYF.

The chain carries TRBV7-6 and TRBJ1-1; TCRdb lists TRBD1, though no DNA is available to test this call. The length of the CDR3 is 14 residues. Germline values: CDR1 SGHVS, CDR2 FNYEAQ. The CDR3 loop reads CASSLGTQNTEAFF.

The CDR3 sequence: CASSFAGGSYEQYF. The V gene is TRBV6-5, the J gene TRBJ2-7; TCRdb returns TRBD2, unconfirmable since there is no DNA. CDR3 size: 14 residues. From germline, CDR1 is MNHEY and CDR2 SVGAGI.

The chain combines TRBV6-2 or TRBV6-3 with TRBJ1-5; TCRdb's assignment of TRBD1 cannot be checked, as there is no DNA. From germline, CDR1 is MNHEY and CDR2 SVGEGT. This CDR3 spans 14 amino acids. CDR3 in amino acids: CASSGGTVFQPQHF.

This chain links TRBV21-1 with TRBJ2-5; with no DNA, the TCRdb D assignment of TRBD1 cannot be verified. TRBV21-1 is noted as a pseudogene. There are 17 residues in the CDR3. CDR3 region: CASSKVWRGNHQETQYF.

V gene TRBV29-1 combines with J gene TRBJ2-5; the D call of TRBD2 rests on TCRdb alone, since no DNA is present to check it. From germline, CDR1 is SQVTM and CDR2 ANQGSEA. This CDR3 is 13 amino acids long. The CDR3 spells CSVRPSGRETQYF.

The chain is built from TRBV2 and TRBJ2-3. Germline assignment: CDR1 SNHLY and CDR2 FYNNEI. This CDR3 contains 13 residues. Here the CDR3 reads CASFWADTDTQYF.

The V call is TRBV27, the J call TRBJ2-5; the TCRdb D gene call, TRBD1, has no DNA to confirm it. CDR1 and CDR2 from the germline V gene are MNHEY and SMNVEV (reference sequence). The CDR3 extends over 16 amino acids. CDR3 sequence reads: CASSLRGGTLQETQYF.

The chain combines TRBV6-5 with TRBJ2-1; the D call from TCRdb, TRBD2, cannot be confirmed without DNA. CDR1 is MNHEY and CDR2 is SVGAGI in the germline V gene. The CDR3 contains 13 residues. This CDR3 is CASSYMALDEQFF.

The gene calls are TRBV7-9 and TRBJ2-7; TCRdb reports TRBD1, a call that lacks DNA to check it against. The CDR3 sequence is 14 residues long. The germline gives CDR1 SEHNR, CDR2 FQNEAQ (reference sequence). The CDR3 sequence: CASSLSPRSYEQYF.

The rearrangement links TRBV29-1 to TRBJ2-3; TCRdb reports TRBD2, a call that lacks DNA to check it against. The CDR3 spans 14 residues. Germline V lookup: CDR1 SQVTM, CDR2 ANQGSEA. The CDR3 spells CSVEPSGSGDTQYF.

V is TRBV7-9 and J is TRBJ1-1; without DNA, the TCRdb call of TRBD1 cannot be checked. There are 14 residues in the CDR3. Per the germline V gene, CDR1 is SEHNR and CDR2 is FQNEAQ (reference sequence). The CDR3 protein is CASSLSRVNTEAFF.

V is TRBV4-1 and J is TRBJ1-1; TCRdb's assignment of TRBD1 cannot be checked, as there is no DNA. CDR1 MGHRA and CDR2 YSYEKL come from the germline V gene. The CDR3 loop spans 15 amino acids. This chain's CDR3 is CASSRGQGGDTEAFF.

V and J are TRBV7-6 and TRBJ1-1. CDR1 and CDR2 (germline): SGHVS, FNYEAQ. The CDR3 is 14 amino acids. CDR3 sequence reads: CASSKGSENTEAFF.

The genes are TRBV5-1 and TRBJ1-1; the TRBD1 assignment by TCRdb is unverifiable without DNA. The germline V gene has CDR1 SGHRS and CDR2 YFSETQ. The CDR3 runs 16 residues. The CDR3 reads CASSFSRSPMNTEAFF.

V is TRBV29-1 and J is TRBJ2-2; lacking DNA, the TRBD1 call made by TCRdb goes unchecked. The germline V gene encodes CDR1 SQVTM and CDR2 ANQGSEA. The CDR3 is 13 residues long. The CDR3 reads CSVESGGTGELFF.

The V call is TRBV2, the J call TRBJ2-7; as DNA is missing, the TRBD2 call by TCRdb cannot be tested. In germline, CDR1 is SNHLY, CDR2 FYNNEI. This CDR3 has 15 residues. The CDR3 reads CASSRVLADQETQYF.